The 30 T cell receptor beta chains presented below share a single source sample, sequenced in a study of CD8+ T cells in alopecia areata. Cells that came from pooled cutaneous lymph nodes were sorted using CD4, CD8alpha, NKG2D, NKG2ACE and other markers. In each case, RNA was isolated and then reverse transcribed into cDNA as the sequencing template. Sequencing was performed with immunoSEQ multiplex PCR; in TCRdb, only in-frame clones are kept and a portion is missing. The sample shows roughly 260,000 clones, none of them appearing just once. Sequencing was done on a sample of CD4+ T cells sorted from a lymph node. The receptors come from a C3H/HeJ mouse with alopecia areata. The mouse strain carries the MHC haplotype H2-k.

This clone was counted a few times. Gene names and germline refer to mouse. The CDR3 end lies 4 residues beyond the end of the read and is filled in from the germline J gene. The chain carries TRBV1 and TRBJ2-1; D not certain. This CDR3 contains 13 residues. The germline V gene encodes CDR1 NSQYPW and CDR2 LRSPGD (reference sequence). V was trimmed by 1 base and J by 6 bases, leaving 7 bases between them. Partial CDR3 DNA: TGCACCTGCAGTGCAGGGGGTTTTGCT. This gives the protein CTCSAGGFA. The whole CDR3 protein reads CTCSAGGFAEQFF.

This clone was found a few times. Genes here carry mouse names. CDR3 sequence reads: CASGDATGVDTEVFF. CDR3 DNA (partial): TGTGCCAGCGGTGATGCAACAGGGGTGGACACA. This chain joins TRBV13-2 and TRBJ1-1, with 7 bases identical to TRBD1. The read falls 4 residues short of the CDR3 end, and the missing part is taken from the germline J gene. The CDR3 totals 15 residues. The V gene end was trimmed by 0 bases and the J gene end by 3 bases; junction bases not matched to a gene: 5. Germline CDR1 reads NNHNN; CDR2 reads SYGAGS (reference sequence).

Remarks on this clone: Gene and germline names: mouse. The missing CDR3 end, 4 residues past where the read stops, is filled in from the germline J gene. The chain carries TRBV13-3 and TRBJ1-2; 10 bases line up with TRBD1. This CDR3 has 13 residues. Germline CDR1 reads NNHDY; CDR2 reads SYVADS. CDR3 DNA, as far as it was read: TGTGCCAGCAGTGGGACAGGGGGGACC. It yields the protein CASSGTGGT. The entire CDR3 reads CASSGTGGTDYTF.

On this clone: Gene names and germline refer to mouse. The read stops 4 residues short of the end of the CDR3; the missing end is completed from the germline J gene. This same CDR3 is encoded by further DNA sequences in the sample. V usage is TRBV5 and J usage is TRBJ2-5; TRBD2 might be the D (6 bases). Germline CDR1 and CDR2: LGHNA and YNLKQL (reference sequence). The CDR3 totals 14 residues. The CDR3 sequence: CASSQEAGEDTQYF. The sequenced part of the CDR3 DNA is TGTGCCAGCAGCCAAGAGGCTGGGGAAGAC.

This clone was detected a few times. Gene names refer to mouse genes. Read sequence stops 4 residues before the CDR3 end, and the germline J gene provides the missing end. The same CDR3 can be traced to other DNA sequences in this sample. The V gene is TRBV1, the J gene TRBJ2-5; 9 bases map to TRBD1. Germline V gene data show CDR1 as NSQYPW and CDR2 as LRSPGD (reference sequence). The CDR3 has 14 amino acids. The CDR3 here is CTCSAEGQGDTQYF. CDR3 DNA (partial): TGCACCTGCAGTGCAGAGGGACAGGGAGAC. The full variable domain, completed using reference TRBV1 and TRBJ2-5, is VTLLEQNPRWRLVPRGQAVNLRCILKNSQYPWMSWYQQDLQKQLQWLFTLRSPGDKEVKSLPGADYLATRVTDTELRLQVANMSQGRTLYCTCSAEGQGDTQYFGPGTRLLVL.

The table lists this clone with a few counts. Gene names are mouse gene names. The read falls 4 residues short of the CDR3 end, and the missing part is taken from the germline J gene. The genes are TRBV13-3 and TRBJ2-1, with D possibly TRBD1 on 6 matching bases. The V end was cut by 1 base, the J end by 3 bases, with 11 bases between. The CDR3 totals 15 residues. Germline CDR1 reads NNHDY; CDR2 reads SYVADS. This CDR3 reads CASSDPGQLYAEQFF. The DNA read from the CDR3 is TGTGCCAGCAGTGATCCGGGACAACTCTATGCT.

This clone has a handful of counts. The listed genes are named as in mouse. The sequenced part of the CDR3 DNA is TGTGCTAGCAGTTTATCAGGGGACAGGGAGGAC. Translating gives CASSLSGDRED. The CDR3, in full, reads CASSLSGDREDTQYF. The genes are TRBV29 and TRBJ2-5; 9 bases line up with TRBD1. Read coverage stops 4 residues before the CDR3 terminus; the germline J gene supplies the remainder. The CDR3 contains 15 residues. Germline values: CDR1 MSHET, CDR2 SYDVDS. Full variable domain (remainder filled in from reference TRBV29 and TRBJ2-5): DMKVTQMPRYLIKRMGENVLLECGQDMSHETMYWYRQDPGLGLQLIYISYDVDSNSEGDIPKGYRVSRKKREHFSLILDSAKTNQTSVYFCASSLSGDREDTQYFGPGTRLLVL.

Concerning this clone: Gene and germline names: mouse. The CDR3 extends 4 residues past the end of the read, so its final part is completed from the germline J gene. The chain joins TRBV13-2 to TRBJ2-1; 8 nucleotides align to TRBD2. CDR1 is NNHNN and CDR2 is SYGAGS in the germline V gene (reference sequence). The CDR3 has 14 amino acids. Trimming cost V 3 bases and J 1 base; bases outside gene matches: 0. The CDR3 protein is CASGGDWNYAEQFF. The part of the CDR3 DNA that was read is TGTGCCAGCGGTGGGGACTGGAACTATGCT.

This clone was detected many times. Gene names are mouse gene names. The CDR3 end lies 4 residues beyond the end of the read and is filled in from the germline J gene. The chain has TRBV17 and TRBJ2-2; 10 nucleotides agree with TRBD2. This CDR3 region has 16 residues. Germline CDR1 is MNHDT and CDR2 is YYDKIL. Trimming at V came to 6 bases and at J to 3 bases, leaving 7 bases not matched to a gene. CDR3 amino acids: CASRPLGGRDTGQLYF. The part of the CDR3 DNA that was read is TGTGCTAGCAGGCCTCTGGGGGGGCGCGACACCGGG.

Details on this clone: Mouse germline and gene names are used. The CDR3 end is not reached by the read, which stops 4 residues before it; the germline J gene fills it in. The V call is TRBV29, the J call TRBJ1-1, with D perhaps TRBD1 (6 bases). From germline, CDR1 is MSHET and CDR2 SYDVDS. The CDR3 sequence is 13 residues long. Deletions cut 2 bases from V and 4 bases from J, with 8 bases between. CDR3 region: CASSLRGGTEVFF. The sequenced CDR3 bases are TGTGCTAGCAGTTTAAGGGGGGGCACA. Full variable domain (remainder filled in from reference TRBV29 and TRBJ1-1): DMKVTQMPRYLIKRMGENVLLECGQDMSHETMYWYRQDPGLGLQLIYISYDVDSNSEGDIPKGYRVSRKKREHFSLILDSAKTNQTSVYFCASSLRGGTEVFFGKGTRLTVV.

This clone came up a few times. Genes here carry mouse names. The CDR3 end lies 4 residues beyond the end of the read and is filled in from the germline J gene. This specimen includes other DNA sequences encoding the same CDR3. V is TRBV19 and J is TRBJ2-5, with TRBD2 matching 7 bases. The CDR3 has 14 amino acids. Per germline, CDR1 FNHDT and CDR2 SITEND (reference sequence). J was trimmed by 3 bases and V by 1 base; bases with no gene match: 2. The CDR3 DNA, read in part, is TGTGCCAGCAGTATACGGGGGGGACAAGAC. It yields the protein CASSIRGGQD. The full CDR3 is CASSIRGGQDTQYF.

On this clone: Gene names are the mouse ones. The read falls 4 residues short of the CDR3 end, and the missing part is taken from the germline J gene. This sequence joins TRBV5 and TRBJ2-2, with a tentative D call TRBD2 (5 bases). V lost 6 bases and J lost 4, with 9 bases in between. CDR1 is LGHNA, CDR2 YNLKQL, per germline (reference sequence). This CDR3 has 13 amino acids. The covered CDR3 bases are TGTGCCAGCAGTCGTACTGGCACCGGG. Its protein product is CASSRTGTG. The entire CDR3 protein is CASSRTGTGQLYF.

This clone was seen only a few times. Mouse names are used for the genes. Sequencing ends 4 residues short of the CDR3 end; the germline J gene provides the rest. The chain links TRBV13-3 to TRBJ2-3; 12 bases are a match to TRBD2. Germline CDR1 and CDR2: NNHDY and SYVADS. The CDR3 sequence is 17 residues long. V dropped 1 base and J dropped 3; count of bases not matched to a gene: 6. CDR3 DNA (partial): TGTGCCAGCAGTGATAACCTGGGACTGGGGGGAGCAGAA. Its protein product is CASSDNLGLGGAE. The whole CDR3 sequence is CASSDNLGLGGAETLYF.

In regard to this clone: All gene names here are mouse names. The read comes to an end 4 residues before the CDR3 does, leaving the germline J gene to fill in the end. J is TRBJ2-1 and V is TRBV14; weak D call: TRBD2 (6 bases). CDR3 length: 14 residues. From germline, CDR1 is SGHDT and CDR2 FRDEAV. The ends were cut back, 5 bases at V and 5 bases at J, with 14 bases in the middle. The CDR3 sequence: CASSPGTLNAEQFF. Partial CDR3 DNA: TGTGCCAGCAGCCCCGGGACTTTAAATGCT.

Turning to this clone: The gene names here belong to mouse. The read ends 4 residues early relative to the CDR3; the germline J gene fills the gap. The chain couples TRBV1 to TRBJ2-1; D call uncertain. CDR3 length: 14 residues. The germline V gene has CDR1 NSQYPW and CDR2 LRSPGD (reference sequence). V lost 1 base and J 3 bases, leaving 7 bases between the germline ends. CDR3 amino acids: CTCSAAQIYAEQFF. The sequenced part of the CDR3 DNA is TGCACCTGCAGTGCAGCCCAGATCTATGCT.

This clone was counted at least ten times. The genes and germline here are from mouse. Coverage ceases 4 residues before the CDR3 finishes, and the germline J gene fills in the end. Different DNA sequences within this sample yield the same CDR3. The chain couples TRBV13-1 to TRBJ2-3; TRBD2 matches at 8 bases. Germline-derived CDR1 and CDR2 are NSHNY and SYGAGN. This CDR3 is built from 15 residues. Trimming at V came to 5 bases and at J to 0 bases, leaving 5 bases not matched to a gene. CDR3 loop: CASRWTGSSAETLYF. The sequenced part of the CDR3 DNA is TGTGCCAGCAGGTGGACTGGGTCTAGTGCAGAA.

This clone has only a few counts. Gene names refer to mouse genes. The CDR3 end lies 4 residues beyond the end of the read and is filled in from the germline J gene. J is TRBJ2-3 and V is TRBV19; no clear D gene. The germline CDR1 and CDR2 sequences are FNHDT and SITEND (reference sequence). The CDR3 has 13 amino acids. With 5 bases removed from V and 0 bases from J, the gap between germline ends came to 7 bases. This CDR3 reads CASRTDSAETLYF. CDR3 DNA (partial): TGTGCCAGCAGAACAGATAGTGCAGAA.

This clone has only a few counts. Gene names and germline refer to mouse. The read gets to within 4 residues of the CDR3 end, and the germline J gene fills in the rest. Other nucleotide sequences in the sample specify the same CDR3. The chain is built from TRBV19 and TRBJ2-2, with 10 nucleotides matching TRBD2. The CDR3 has 14 amino acids. V was pared by 4 bases and J by 4 bases, with 1 base of the junction left unmatched. Germline V gene sequence: CDR1 FNHDT, CDR2 SITEND (reference sequence). CDR3 protein: CASSWTGGTGQLYF. The CDR3 bases that were read are TGTGCCAGCAGTTGGACTGGGGGCACCGGG.

About this clone itself: Any gene name here is a mouse gene name. The CDR3 end falls 3 residues outside the read, so it is completed with the germline J gene. The chain recombines TRBV19 with TRBJ1-6; D is unclear. TRBJ1-6 is annotated as an ORF whose role is uncertain. CDR3 size: 14 residues. Germline V gene sequence: CDR1 FNHDT, CDR2 SITEND (reference sequence). The V end was cut by 1 base, the J end by 5 bases, with 7 bases between. Partial CDR3 DNA: TGTGCCAGCAGTATAATACAGAATAATTCGCCC. It yields the protein CASSIIQNNSP. The full CDR3 reads CASSIIQNNSPLYF.

Concerning this clone: Mouse gene names and germline throughout. Other DNA variants within this sample encode the same CDR3. The CDR3 sequence: CASSPQGANTEVFF. The covered CDR3 bases are TGTGCCAGCAGTCCCCAGGGGGCAAACACA. This chain joins TRBV13-1 and TRBJ1-1; 7 nucleotides line up with TRBD1. The read ends 4 residues early relative to the CDR3; the germline J gene fills the gap. The V and J ends lost 4 bases and 0 bases, in that order; junction bases with no gene match: 3. The length of the CDR3 is 14 residues. The germline V gene encodes CDR1 NSHNY and CDR2 SYGAGN.

This clone was found a few times. Gene names and germline match the mouse. The read is 4 residues too short to cover the CDR3 end, so that end is filled in from the germline J gene. This sample also contains other DNA sequences that code for the same CDR3. The rearrangement joins TRBV13-2 to TRBJ1-1; possible D gene TRBD1, 6 bases. The CDR3 runs to 13 residues. Germline lookup yields CDR1 NNHNN and CDR2 SYGAGS (reference sequence). The part of the CDR3 DNA that was read is TGTGCCAGCGGTGATGCCGGGGGGCGA. It codes for CASGDAGGR. The CDR3 as a whole reads CASGDAGGREVFF.

This clone appeared a few times. Each gene name is a mouse one. Read data end 3 residues before the CDR3 end; the end is taken from the germline J gene. This specimen includes other DNA sequences encoding the same CDR3. The gene calls are TRBV1 and TRBJ1-6; 11 bases fit TRBD1. TRBJ1-6 is known as an ORF, though its function is uncertain. Germline CDR1 is NSQYPW and CDR2 is LRSPGD (reference sequence). CDR3 length: 16 residues. J lost 6 bases, V lost 3 bases, and 4 bases had no gene match. The chain's CDR3 is CTCSAGQGARNSPLYF. The covered CDR3 bases are TGCACCTGCAGTGCCGGACAGGGGGCGCGTAATTCGCCC.

This clone was seen repeatedly, ten times or more. The gene names given are mouse names. The read stops 4 residues short of the end of the CDR3; the missing end is completed from the germline J gene. This sample includes further DNA sequences coding for the same CDR3. The chain uses TRBV13-3 and TRBJ2-1; no clear D. This CDR3 spans 12 amino acids. V dropped 2 bases and J dropped 4 bases, with 4 bases sitting between them. Germline assignment: CDR1 NNHDY and CDR2 SYVADS. The CDR3 here is CASSERYAEQFF. The DNA read from the CDR3 is TGTGCCAGCAGTGAAAGGTATGCT.

In the case of this clone: Mouse gene names and germline throughout. The read finishes 4 residues shy of the CDR3 end, and the germline J gene is used to complete it. Other DNA sequences of this sample code for an identical CDR3. This chain uses TRBV13-1 with TRBJ2-2, with a possible D match to TRBD2 (6 bases). This CDR3 spans 15 amino acids. Trimming removed 3 bases from V and 0 bases from J, with 9 bases in between. Germline CDR1 is NSHNY and CDR2 is SYGAGN. The CDR3 reads CASSVTGANTGQLYF. Partial CDR3 DNA: TGTGCCAGCAGTGTGACTGGAGCAAACACCGGG.

With regard to this clone: Mouse names are used for the genes. The sequence runs out 4 residues before the end of the CDR3; the remainder is reconstructed from the germline J gene. The chain links TRBV21 to TRBJ2-1, with 9 positions matching TRBD1. TRBV21 is an open reading frame, and its role is uncertain. V dropped 0 bases and J dropped 5; count of bases not matched to a gene: 5. This CDR3 has 16 amino acids. The CDR3 is CASSQSRRDRDAEQFF. The CDR3 bases that were read are TGTGCTAGCAGTCAATCGAGGCGGGACAGGGATGCT.

As for this clone: The genes are named according to mouse. The read halts 4 residues ahead of the CDR3 end, with the missing end drawn from the germline J gene. This chain links TRBV31 with TRBJ2-2; 9 positions match TRBD2. Trimming took 3 bases from V and 2 from J; bases not matched to a gene: 4. This CDR3 region has 15 residues. CDR1 and CDR2 from the germline V gene are GKSSPN and SITVG. The CDR3 region is CAWRLGGQNTGQLYF. The DNA read from the CDR3 is TGTGCCTGGAGACTGGGGGGCCAGAACACCGGG.

A remark on this clone: The genes and germline here are from mouse. CDR3 bases read: TGTGCCAGCAGTGATGCCCCCAGCTAT. Amino acid sequence: CASSDAPSY. The full CDR3 sequence reads CASSDAPSYEQYF. The J gene is TRBJ2-7, the V gene TRBV13-1; no definite D call. The read halts 4 residues ahead of the CDR3 end, with the missing end drawn from the germline J gene. This CDR3 has 13 amino acids. Germline CDR1 NSHNY, CDR2 SYGAGN. V was trimmed by 0 bases and J by 3 bases, leaving 7 bases between them.

Regarding this clone: Genes and germline come from the mouse. Read sequence stops 4 residues before the CDR3 end, and the germline J gene provides the missing end. The V and J genes are TRBV5 and TRBJ1-1; D gene uncertain. Germline V lookup: CDR1 LGHNA, CDR2 YNLKQL (reference sequence). V lost 3 bases, J lost 0 bases, and 5 bases lay in between. The CDR3 runs 13 residues. The sequenced CDR3 bases are TGTGCCAGCAGCCATACAGCAAACACA. Translation: CASSHTANT. The whole CDR3 region reads CASSHTANTEVFF.

As regards this clone: These gene names are mouse names. The CDR3 DNA, read in part, is TGTGCCAGCAGTGTCAGGGAATAT. This encodes CASSVREY. The entire CDR3 protein reads CASSVREYEQYF. V gene TRBV19 combines with J gene TRBJ2-7; D might be TRBD1 (5 bases). The read comes to an end 4 residues before the CDR3 does, leaving the germline J gene to fill in the end. CDR3 length equals 12 residues. Per germline, CDR1 FNHDT and CDR2 SITEND (reference sequence).

This clone was seen at least ten times. Germline and genes here are mouse. The read ends 4 residues early relative to the CDR3; the germline J gene fills the gap. The rearrangement links TRBV17 to TRBJ2-1; D may be TRBD2 (6 bases). Germline V gene lookup returns CDR1 MNHDT and CDR2 YYDKIL. The CDR3 is 14 residues long. Between the trimmed V and J ends, which lost 4 bases and 3 bases, there was a span of 10 bases. Incomplete CDR3 DNA: TGTGCTAGCAGTATCCTGGGGCGCTATGCT. Residues: CASSILGRYA. The complete CDR3 protein is CASSILGRYAEQFF.